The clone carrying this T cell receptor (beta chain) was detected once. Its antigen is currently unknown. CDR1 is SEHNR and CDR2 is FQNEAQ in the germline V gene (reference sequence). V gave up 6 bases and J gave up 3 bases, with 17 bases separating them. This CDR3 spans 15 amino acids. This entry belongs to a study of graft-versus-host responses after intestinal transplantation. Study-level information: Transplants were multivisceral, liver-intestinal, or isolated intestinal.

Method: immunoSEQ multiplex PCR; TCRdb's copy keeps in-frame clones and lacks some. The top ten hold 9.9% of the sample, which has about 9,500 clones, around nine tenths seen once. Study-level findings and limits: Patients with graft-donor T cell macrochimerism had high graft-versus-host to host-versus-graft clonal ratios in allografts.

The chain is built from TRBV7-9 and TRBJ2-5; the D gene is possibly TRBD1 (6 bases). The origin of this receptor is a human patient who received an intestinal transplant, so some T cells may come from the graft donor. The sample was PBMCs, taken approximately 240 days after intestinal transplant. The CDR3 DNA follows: TGTGCCAGCAGGGGGGCTGGGGTCGGTGAAGAGACCCAGTACTTC. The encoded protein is CASRGAGVGEETQYF.